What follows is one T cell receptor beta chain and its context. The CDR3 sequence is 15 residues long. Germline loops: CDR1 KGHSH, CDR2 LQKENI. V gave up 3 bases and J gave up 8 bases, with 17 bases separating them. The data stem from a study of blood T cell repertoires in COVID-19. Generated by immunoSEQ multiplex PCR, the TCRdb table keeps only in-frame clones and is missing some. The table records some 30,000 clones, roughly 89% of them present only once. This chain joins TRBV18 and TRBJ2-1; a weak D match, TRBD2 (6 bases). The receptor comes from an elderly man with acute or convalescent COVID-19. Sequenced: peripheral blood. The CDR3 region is CASSPLTGVGDEQFF. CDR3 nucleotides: TGTGCCAGCTCACCTCTGACGGGAGTGGGCGATGAGCAGTTCTTC.